A single sample is the source of the 17 T cell receptor beta chains below, sequenced in a study of PD-1 blockade in classical Hodgkin lymphoma (dated by TCRdb to about 2020). The time point label here, explained by the study, means: cycle 4 day 1 (C4D1), after less than seven weeks of nivolumab. Every trial patient had relapsed following autologous stem cell transplantation, and prior brentuximab vedotin exposure was what differed among cohorts A, B and C. Libraries were constructed by the immunoSEQ multiplex PCR assay. Imported from immuneACCESS, the table was reduced by TCRdb to in-frame sequences with V and J called. These copies leave out some clones; in studies compared against another copy, an unresolved V gene accounts for under half, and the cause of the remainder is not known. A total of around 57,000 clones appear in this sample, around nine tenths of them only once. Clones ranked in the top ten supply approximately 7% of the sample.

The sequenced sample was peripheral blood mononuclear cells (PBMCs), obtained before the fourth cycle of nivolumab. The source of these receptors is a human donor with classical Hodgkin lymphoma.

CDR3 sequence (DNA): TGTGCCAGCAGTTTAGGAGGGGCATTGGAAAAACTGTTTTTT. This encodes CASSLGGALEKLFF. The chain has TRBV28 and TRBJ1-4; D possibly corresponds to TRBD1 (5 bases). The length of the CDR3 is 14 residues. Trimming removed 2 bases from V and 8 bases from J, with 12 bases in between. Germline CDR1 reads MDHEN; CDR2 reads SYDVKM.

V and J are TRBV7-9 and TRBJ1-4; 11 nucleotides match TRBD1. Germline CDR1 and CDR2: SEHNR and FQNEAQ (reference sequence). J was trimmed by 8 bases and V by 5 bases; bases with no gene match: 7. The CDR3 has 15 residues. CDR3 sequence (DNA): TGTGCCAGCAGCGAAGGACAGGGGGCCGGAGAAAAACTGTTTTTT. Amino acid sequence: CASSEGQGAGEKLFF.

V usage is TRBV2 and J usage is TRBJ1-4; D possibly corresponds to TRBD1 (6 bases). Germline CDR1 and CDR2: SNHLY and FYNNEI. Trimming cost V 2 bases and J 5 bases, with 9 bases left between them. This CDR3 region has 14 residues. The CDR3 DNA reads as TGTGCCAGCAGTGAACAGGGGTCGAATGAAAAACTGTTTTTT. This sequence encodes CASSEQGSNEKLFF.

The rearrangement links TRBV6-9 to TRBJ2-7, with a possible D match to TRBD2 (6 bases). Looked up from germline, CDR1 is MNHGY and CDR2 is SVAAGI. CDR3 length: 14 amino acids. Trimming shortened V by 10 bases and J by 3 bases, and 19 bases separated the two germline ends. This CDR3 is CATYPGLVSYEQYF. The CDR3 region has the DNA TGTGCCACCTATCCGGGACTCGTAAGCTACGAGCAGTACTTC.

This chain connects TRBV27 to TRBJ2-7; D is possibly TRBD2 (5 bases). The CDR3 extends over 13 amino acids. Trimming removed 10 bases at V and 6 bases at J, with 19 bases between. Germline CDR1 is MNHEY and CDR2 is SMNVEV (reference sequence). DNA for the CDR3: TGTGCCACCACCGAGGGTGGGAGAGGCGAGCAGTACTTC. Residues: CATTEGGRGEQYF.

The chain links TRBV5-1 to TRBJ2-7; 8 bases align to TRBD1. CDR1 and CDR2 (germline): SGHRS, YFSETQ. The V and J ends lost 4 bases and 0 bases, in that order; junction bases with no gene match: 9. This CDR3 spans 16 amino acids. CDR3 region: CASSPGGTGASYEQYF. CDR3 coding DNA: TGCGCCAGCAGCCCAGGGGGCACAGGGGCCTCCTACGAGCAGTACTTC. Variable domain in full (rest from reference TRBV5-1 and TRBJ2-7): KAGVTQTPRYLIKTRGQQVTLSCSPISGHRSVSWYQQTPGQGLQFLFEYFSETQRNKGNFPGRFSGRQFSNSRSEMNVSTLELGDSALYLCASSPGGTGASYEQYFGPGTRLTVT.

The chain employs TRBV6-1 and TRBJ2-7; 8 nucleotides line up with TRBD1. Germline-derived CDR1 and CDR2 are MNHNS and SASEGT. CDR3 size: 14 residues. V lost 7 bases, J lost 0 bases, and 5 bases stayed unmatched. The CDR3 spells CASKRTGPSYEQYF. Here the CDR3 DNA reads TGTGCCAGCAAAAGGACAGGGCCCTCCTACGAGCAGTACTTC.

The chain employs TRBV6-1 and TRBJ2-7, with 7 bases identical to TRBD1. Germline CDR1 is MNHNS and CDR2 is SASEGT. The V gene end was trimmed by 7 bases and the J gene end by 2 bases; junction bases not matched to a gene: 2. There are 12 residues in the CDR3. Written as DNA, the CDR3 is TGTGCCAGCATCCAGGGGGCCTACGAGCAGTACTTC. Amino acid sequence: CASIQGAYEQYF.

The V call is TRBV7-3, the J call TRBJ2-1, with 9 bases that match TRBD2. Trimming removed 4 bases from V and 4 bases from J; junction bases left unmatched: 2. The CDR3 covers 14 residues. CDR1 is SGHTA and CDR2 is FQGTGA in the germline V gene. The CDR3 here is CASSSSGGYNEQFF. The CDR3 region has the DNA TGTGCCAGCAGCTCCAGCGGGGGGTACAATGAGCAGTTCTTC.

The chain employs TRBV7-9 and TRBJ1-2; D not certain. This CDR3 spans 12 amino acids. V dropped 1 base and J dropped 6 bases, with 6 bases sitting between them. CDR1 and CDR2 from the germline V gene are SEHNR and FQNEAQ (reference sequence). CDR3 in DNA: TGTGCCAGCAGCTTAGGGGAAGATGGCTACACCTTC. Translation gives CASSLGEDGYTF. Looking up the rest from reference TRBV7-9 and TRBJ1-2 gives the full variable domain: DTGVSQNPRHKITKRGQNVTFRCDPISEHNRLYWYRQTLGQGPEFLTYFQNEAQLEKSRLLSDRFSAERPKGSFSTLEIQRTEQGDSAMYLCASSLGEDGYTFGSGTRLTVV.

This chain joins TRBV27 and TRBJ2-3, with unresolved D. Germline V gene lookup returns CDR1 MNHEY and CDR2 SMNVEV (reference sequence). Trimming pared 7 bases from V and 0 bases from J, leaving 11 bases between. This CDR3 has 14 residues. CDR3 coding DNA: TGTGCCAGCAACTCCCGCCGAAGCACAGATACGCAGTATTTT. It encodes CASNSRRSTDTQYF.

The V call is TRBV10-2, the J call TRBJ2-7; 7 positions match TRBD1. Per the germline V gene, CDR1 is WSHSY and CDR2 is SAAADI. The V and J ends lost 3 bases and 5 bases, in that order; junction bases with no gene match: 13. The length of the CDR3 is 16 residues. The DNA of the CDR3 is TGCGCCAGCAGTGACCCCTTCGACAGGGAGATCAACGAGCAGTACTTC. Translating it yields CASSDPFDREINEQYF.

This rearrangement joins TRBV5-1 to TRBJ2-7; 8 bases fit TRBD2. This CDR3 spans 15 amino acids. Germline CDR1 reads SGHRS; CDR2 reads YFSETQ. Unmatched junction bases numbered 11, after V lost 4 bases and J lost 5 bases. The CDR3 bases are TGCGCCAGCAGCACACAGAGCGGGAGTATCAACGAGCAGTACTTC. It specifies CASSTQSGSINEQYF.

The chain recombines TRBV5-1 with TRBJ1-1, with D possibly matching TRBD1 (5 bases). The length of the CDR3 is 13 residues. The germline V and J ends were trimmed by 3 bases and 2 bases, with 8 bases remaining between them. Germline values: CDR1 SGHRS, CDR2 YFSETQ. Written as DNA, the CDR3 is TGCGCCAGCAGCTCAGGGTTTAACACTGAAGCTTTCTTT. Translating it yields CASSSGFNTEAFF.

The chain uses TRBV19 and TRBJ2-1, with 7 bases fitting TRBD1. The V segment lost 8 bases and the J segment 0 bases; nucleotides outside the gene matches: 16. Looked up from germline, CDR1 is LNHDA and CDR2 is SQIVND (reference sequence). CDR3 length equals 18 residues. In nucleotides, the CDR3 is TGTGCCAGTTCCCTGGGACAGTCACTAAACCCCTCCTACAATGAGCAGTTCTTC. Protein sequence: CASSLGQSLNPSYNEQFF.

CDR3 region: CASSERANYGYTF. CDR3 nucleotide sequence: TGTGCCAGTAGCGAAAGAGCTAACTATGGCTACACCTTC. The V gene is TRBV19, the J gene TRBJ1-2; D is unclear. Trimming left V 6 bases short and J 0 bases short, with 8 bases between. Per germline, CDR1 LNHDA and CDR2 SQIVND (reference sequence). The CDR3 contains 13 residues.

CDR3: CASSRILAGGPNGELFF. The CDR3 nucleotides are TGTGCCAGCAGCCGGATTCTAGCGGGGGGGCCGAACGGGGAGCTGTTTTTT. This chain joins TRBV7-9 and TRBJ2-2; 12 bases line up with TRBD2. CDR1 and CDR2 (germline): SEHNR, FQNEAQ (reference sequence). This CDR3 has 17 amino acids. Trimming removed 5 bases from V and 7 bases from J; junction bases left unmatched: 11. Full variable domain (outside the CDR3, taken from reference TRBV7-9 and TRBJ2-2): DTGVSQNPRHKITKRGQNVTFRCDPISEHNRLYWYRQTLGQGPEFLTYFQNEAQLEKSRLLSDRFSAERPKGSFSTLEIQRTEQGDSAMYLCASSRILAGGPNGELFFGEGSRLTVL.